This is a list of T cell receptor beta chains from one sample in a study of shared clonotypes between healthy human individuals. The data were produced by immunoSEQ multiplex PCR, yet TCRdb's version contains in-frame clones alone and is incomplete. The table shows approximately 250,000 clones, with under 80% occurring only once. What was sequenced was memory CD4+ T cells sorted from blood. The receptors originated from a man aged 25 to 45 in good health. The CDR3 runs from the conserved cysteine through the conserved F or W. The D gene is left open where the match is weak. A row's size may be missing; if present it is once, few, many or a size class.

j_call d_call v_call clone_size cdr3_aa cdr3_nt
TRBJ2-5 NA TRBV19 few CASSIRGNEETQYF TGTGCCAGTAGTATACGGGGGAATGAAGAGACCCAGTACTTC
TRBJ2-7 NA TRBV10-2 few CASSEISGAGLYEQYF TGCGCCAGCAGTGAGATTTCGGGGGCAGGGCTTTACGAGCAGTACTTC
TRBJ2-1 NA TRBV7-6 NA CASSLDPTPSYNEQFF TGTGCCAGCAGCTTAGATCCCACGCCTTCCTACAATGAGCAGTTCTTC
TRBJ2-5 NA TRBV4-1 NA CASSQLAEGVQETQYF TGCGCCAGCAGCCAATTAGCGGAGGGAGTACAAGAGACCCAGTACTTC
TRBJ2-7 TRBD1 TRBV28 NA CASSSRQGQYF TGTGCCAGCAGTTCCCGACAGGGGCAGTACTTC
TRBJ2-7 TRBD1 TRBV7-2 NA CASSFDRGGYEQYF TGTGCCAGCAGCTTCGACAGGGGAGGCTACGAGCAGTACTTC
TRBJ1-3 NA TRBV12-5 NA CASGTGPIVGNTIYF TGTGCTAGTGGCACGGGCCCGATCGTTGGAAACACCATATATTTT
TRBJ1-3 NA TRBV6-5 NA CASRQDFSGNTIYF TGTGCCAGTCGGCAGGATTTCTCTGGAAACACCATATATTTT
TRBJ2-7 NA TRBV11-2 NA CASSLAGAGYEQYF TGTGCCAGCAGCTTAGCGGGAGCGGGCTACGAGCAGTACTTC
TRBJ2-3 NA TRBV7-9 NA CASKYSAGTDTQYF TGTGCCAGCAAGTACAGCGCGGGCACAGATACGCAGTATTTT
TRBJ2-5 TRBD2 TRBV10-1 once CASSLGLAGDQETQYF TGCGCCAGCAGTCTCGGACTAGCGGGAGACCAAGAGACCCAGTACTTC
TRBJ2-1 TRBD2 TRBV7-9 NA CASSRRISGRGWNEQFF TGTGCCAGCAGCCGTCGGATTAGCGGGAGGGGGTGGAATGAGCAGTTCTTC
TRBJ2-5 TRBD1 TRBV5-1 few CASSSGQGLETQYF TGCGCCAGCAGCTCCGGACAGGGGTTGGAGACCCAGTACTTC
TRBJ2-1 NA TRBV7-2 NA CASSLTQGWGSYNEQFF TGTGCCAGCAGCCTTACTCAGGGGTGGGGCTCCTACAATGAGCAGTTCTTC
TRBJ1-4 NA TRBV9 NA CASSPWQGKEKLFF TGTGCCAGCAGCCCCTGGCAGGGAAAGGAAAAACTGTTTTTT
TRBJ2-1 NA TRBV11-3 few CASSPGSTVNEQFF TGTGCCAGCAGCCCGGGGTCGACAGTGAATGAGCAGTTCTTC
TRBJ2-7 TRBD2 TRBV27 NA CASSLRTSGYEQYF TGTGCCAGCAGTTTAAGGACTAGCGGCTACGAGCAGTACTTC
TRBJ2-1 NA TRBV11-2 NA CASSHRDLSYNEQFF TGTGCCAGCAGCCACAGAGACCTTTCCTACAATGAGCAGTTCTTC
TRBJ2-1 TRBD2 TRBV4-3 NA CASSPTSGAAYNEQFF TGCGCCAGCAGCCCGACTAGCGGGGCCGCCTACAATGAGCAGTTCTTC
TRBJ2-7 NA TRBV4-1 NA CASSHPGAHFYEQYF TGCGCCAGCAGCCATCCGGGAGCCCACTTCTACGAGCAGTACTTC
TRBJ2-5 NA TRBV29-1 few CSSRQGAGETQYF TGCAGCTCAAGACAGGGCGCGGGGGAGACCCAGTACTTC
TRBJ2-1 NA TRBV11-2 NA CASSLAINPNNEQFF TGTGCCAGCAGCTTAGCGATCAACCCAAACAATGAGCAGTTCTTC